These 26 T cell receptor beta chains share one sample of origin, sequenced in a study of T cell changes during pregnancy in multiple sclerosis. TCRdb keeps only in-frame clones here, not all; method: immunoSEQ multiplex PCR. The sample has around 25,000 clones, roughly 90% seen once. Sequences were derived from CD8+ T cells from peripheral blood mononuclear cells, sampled in the third trimester of pregnancy. The origin of the receptors is a female donor in good health, enrolled as a control in a pregnancy study.

This clone has just one count. V and J are TRBV10-3 and TRBJ2-7, with a possible D match to TRBD1 (5 bases). The germline V gene has CDR1 ENHRY and CDR2 SYGVKD. The CDR3 is 14 amino acids. V was shortened by 2 bases and J by 1 base, with 9 bases between the two germline ends. The CDR3, as DNA: TGTGCCATCAGTGAGGCGGCAGGGTCCTACGAGCAGTACTTC. Its translation is CAISEAAGSYEQYF.

This chain joins TRBV19 and TRBJ2-7; 7 bases are shared with TRBD2. Germline CDR1 LNHDA, CDR2 SQIVND (reference sequence). The CDR3 totals 13 residues. The trim removed 4 bases at V and 2 bases at J, leaving 2 bases unmatched. CDR3 sequence: CASSTGTTYEQYF. Written as DNA, the CDR3 is TGTGCCAGTAGTACCGGGACTACCTACGAGCAGTACTTC.

In this sample, this clone turned up once. V usage is TRBV7-9 and J usage is TRBJ1-5, with TRBD1 matching over 10 bases. V was pared by 4 bases and J by 3 bases, with 3 bases of the junction left unmatched. CDR1 and CDR2 from the germline V gene are SEHNR and FQNEAQ (reference sequence). The CDR3 consists of 15 residues. The CDR3 region has the DNA TGTGCCAGCAGCTCGACAGGGGGCTTCAATCAGCCCCAGCATTTT. As protein: CASSSTGGFNQPQHF. Combining the CDR3 with reference TRBV7-9 and TRBJ1-5 gives the whole variable domain DTGVSQNPRHKITKRGQNVTFRCDPISEHNRLYWYRQTLGQGPEFLTYFQNEAQLEKSRLLSDRFSAERPKGSFSTLEIQRTEQGDSAMYLCASSSTGGFNQPQHFGDGTRLSIL.

This sequence joins TRBV7-8 and TRBJ2-3; possible D gene TRBD1, 6 bases. CDR1 is SGHVS, CDR2 FQNEAQ, per germline. The CDR3 has 15 amino acids. V lost 2 bases, J lost 2 bases, and 11 bases lay in between. The CDR3 nucleotides read TGTGCCAGCAGCTTAATGCCAGGGGACACAGATACGCAGTATTTT. The encoded protein is CASSLMPGDTDTQYF.

The V gene is TRBV19, the J gene TRBJ2-7, with 9 bases identical to TRBD2. V shed 5 bases and J 6 bases; nucleotides not matched to a gene: 5. This CDR3 is built from 13 residues. Germline V gives CDR1 LNHDA, CDR2 SQIVND (reference sequence). The CDR3 bases are TGTGCCAGTAGTGGTAGCGGGGGACTCGAGCAGTACTTC. It codes for CASSGSGGLEQYF.

The chain uses TRBV6-4 and TRBJ2-3; D might be TRBD2 (6 bases). This CDR3 contains 13 residues. V shed 4 bases and J shed 6 bases, with 11 bases lying between them. Per germline, CDR1 MRHNA and CDR2 SNTAGT. CDR3 sequence: CASSGRESDTQYF. The CDR3 DNA follows: TGTGCCAGCAGTGGACGGGAGTCGGATACGCAGTATTTT.

J is TRBJ1-1 and V is TRBV7-8; tentative D call: TRBD1 (6 bases). V dropped 5 bases and J dropped 11 bases, with 24 bases sitting between them. There are 15 residues in the CDR3. The germline CDR1 and CDR2 sequences are SGHVS and FQNEAQ. The DNA for the CDR3 is TGTGCCAGCAGCCTCGGTGCATCAGGGGCGCCCGGCGCTTTCTTT. Its translation is CASSLGASGAPGAFF.

The genes are TRBV7-6 and TRBJ2-7; 9 bases map to TRBD2. This CDR3 region has 14 residues. The germline V gene has CDR1 SGHVS and CDR2 FNYEAQ. V lost 1 base to trimming and J lost 4 bases; unmatched junction nucleotides: 2. As DNA, the CDR3 is TGTGCCAGCAGCTTAGGGCGGGGGGGGTACGAGCAGTACTTC. Amino acids: CASSLGRGGYEQYF.

This clone was counted only a few times. The V gene is TRBV7-9, the J gene TRBJ1-1, with unresolved D. CDR3 length: 13 amino acids. V dropped 10 bases and J dropped 0 bases, with 12 bases sitting between them. Germline CDR1 and CDR2: SEHNR and FQNEAQ (reference sequence). This chain's CDR3 is CATLLDMNTEAFF. The CDR3 DNA reads as TGTGCCACCCTACTAGATATGAACACTGAAGCTTTCTTT.

The V call is TRBV6-6, the J call TRBJ1-1; 7 bases match TRBD1. V dropped 8 bases and J dropped 6; count of bases not matched to a gene: 9. CDR3 length: 13 amino acids. Germline V gene lookup returns CDR1 MNHNY and CDR2 SVGAGI (reference sequence). The CDR3 protein is CASAAGGDSEAFF. The CDR3 DNA reads TGTGCCAGCGCCGCAGGGGGAGACTCTGAAGCTTTCTTT.

The chain links TRBV10-3 to TRBJ2-7; perhaps TRBD1 as D (6 bases). Germline V CDR1 and CDR2: ENHRY, SYGVKD. The V end was cut by 3 bases, the J end by 3 bases, with 12 bases between. The CDR3 extends over 14 amino acids. The CDR3 nucleotides are TGTGCCATCAGTGATGTAGGGGGAAACTACGAGCAGTACTTC. Its translation is CAISDVGGNYEQYF.

This clone was found once. V gene TRBV12-5 combines with J gene TRBJ2-5, with TRBD1 matching over 9 bases. The CDR3 length is 17 residues. CDR1 and CDR2 from the germline V gene are LGHNT and FRNRAP. Trimming at V came to 1 base and at J to 3 bases, leaving 9 bases not matched to a gene. DNA for the CDR3: TGTGCTAGTGGTTTGGATCCGGGACAGGGTACGGAAGAGACCCAGTACTTC. Translation gives CASGLDPGQGTEETQYF. Supplemented by reference TRBV12-5 and TRBJ2-5, the full variable domain reads DARVTQTPRHKVTEMGQEVTMRCQPILGHNTVFWYRQTMMQGLELLAYFRNRAPLDDSGMPKDRFSAEMPDATLATLKIQPSEPRDSAVYFCASGLDPGQGTEETQYFGPGTRLLVL.

The rearrangement links TRBV4-1 to TRBJ2-5; D gene ambiguous. V was shortened by 0 bases and J by 1 base, with 9 bases between the two germline ends. The CDR3 contains 15 residues. Germline assignment: CDR1 MGHRA and CDR2 YSYEKL. CDR3 sequence reads: CASSQDLVRQETQYF. Here the CDR3 DNA reads TGCGCCAGCAGCCAAGATCTTGTGCGCCAAGAGACCCAGTACTTC.

The rearrangement joins TRBV27 to TRBJ2-3; 8 bases are shared with TRBD2. The trim removed 2 bases at V and 3 bases at J, leaving 10 bases unmatched. This CDR3 region has 17 residues. Per germline, CDR1 MNHEY and CDR2 SMNVEV (reference sequence). The CDR3: CASSLGTRSVKTDTQYF. The CDR3, as DNA: TGTGCCAGCAGTTTAGGGACTAGATCCGTCAAAACAGATACGCAGTATTTT.

The chain has TRBV2 and TRBJ1-1, with TRBD1 identical over 11 bases. The CDR3 sequence is 16 residues long. V was clipped by 5 bases and J by 6 bases; unmatched bases: 11. From germline, CDR1 is SNHLY and CDR2 FYNNEI. This chain's CDR3 is CASSRRDRGMIAEAFF. In DNA form, the CDR3 reads TGTGCCAGCAGTCGCCGGGACAGGGGGATGATCGCTGAAGCTTTCTTT.

The chain carries TRBV29-1 and TRBJ2-3, with TRBD2 matching over 8 bases. With V trimmed by 7 bases and J by 1 base, 7 bases remained unmatched. Germline V gives CDR1 SQVTM, CDR2 ANQGSEA. CDR3 length: 14 residues. The CDR3 loop reads CSASAGGRTDTQYF. The CDR3 DNA reads TGCAGCGCCTCTGCGGGGGGTCGCACAGATACGCAGTATTTT.

The rearrangement links TRBV13 to TRBJ1-1; TRBD1 matches at 7 bases. This CDR3 region has 15 residues. In germline, CDR1 is PRHDT, CDR2 FYEKMQ (reference sequence). V was clipped by 6 bases and J by 1 base; unmatched bases: 8. The CDR3, as DNA: TGTGCCAGCAGTTTCACCGGGACAGCGAACACTGAAGCTTTCTTT. Translated, it gives CASSFTGTANTEAFF.

The chain employs TRBV28 and TRBJ1-1; 7 bases match TRBD1. The CDR3 is made up of 18 amino acids. Germline V gene data show CDR1 as MDHEN and CDR2 as SYDVKM. J was trimmed by 1 base and V by 3 bases; bases with no gene match: 14. CDR3 sequence: CASSFTISTRQGNTEAFF. In DNA form, the CDR3 reads TGTGCCAGCAGTTTCACCATTAGTACGAGACAGGGGAACACTGAAGCTTTCTTT.

This clone was picked up a small number of times. The chain uses TRBV27 and TRBJ2-1, with D uncertain. The germline gives CDR1 MNHEY, CDR2 SMNVEV (reference sequence). The CDR3 runs to 12 residues. V dropped 6 bases and J dropped 6 bases, with 9 bases sitting between them. The CDR3: CASSPLGNEQFF. The DNA of the CDR3 is TGTGCCAGCAGCCCCCTAGGCAATGAGCAGTTCTTC.

The chain is built from TRBV6-1 and TRBJ2-7; 8 positions match TRBD2. Losses at the gene ends were 2 bases for V and 1 base for J; bases not matched to a gene: 4. This CDR3 contains 15 residues. Per germline, CDR1 MNHNS and CDR2 SASEGT. This CDR3 reads CASSELRGASYEQYF. CDR3 nucleotides: TGTGCCAGCAGTGAACTGCGGGGGGCGTCCTACGAGCAGTACTTC.

The genes are TRBV7-6 and TRBJ1-2, with a tentative D call TRBD1 (6 bases). Trimming left V 5 bases short and J 7 bases short, with 14 bases between. The length of the CDR3 is 13 residues. Per the germline V gene, CDR1 is SGHVS and CDR2 is FNYEAQ. CDR3 sequence reads: CASSPGHLSGYTF. CDR3 nucleotide sequence: TGTGCCAGCAGCCCGGGACATCTTAGTGGCTACACCTTC.

V usage is TRBV7-9 and J usage is TRBJ2-7; possibly TRBD2 for D (5 bases). Trimming shortened V by 4 bases and J by 3 bases, and 10 bases separated the two germline ends. The CDR3 loop spans 13 amino acids. Germline CDR1 reads SEHNR; CDR2 reads FQNEAQ (reference sequence). DNA for the CDR3: TGTGCCAGCAGCTCTAGCTTAGACTACGAGCAGTACTTC. Residues: CASSSSLDYEQYF.

The rearrangement links TRBV19 to TRBJ2-2; 9 nucleotides match TRBD2. The trim removed 3 bases at V and 6 bases at J, leaving 5 bases unmatched. CDR3 length: 15 residues. Germline V gives CDR1 LNHDA, CDR2 SQIVND (reference sequence). The CDR3 nucleotides are TGTGCCAGTAGTATCGGCGGGAGGGCTCCCGGGGAGCTGTTTTTT. This encodes CASSIGGRAPGELFF.

The V gene is TRBV27, the J gene TRBJ1-5; 8 nucleotides match TRBD1. The CDR3 is 13 residues long. The V and J ends lost 7 bases and 6 bases, in that order; junction bases with no gene match: 5. CDR1 MNHEY and CDR2 SMNVEV come from the germline V gene (reference sequence). CDR3 coding DNA: TGTGCCAGCAACTTGACAGGGGTTCAGCCCCAGCATTTT. This translates into CASNLTGVQPQHF.

In DNA form, the CDR3 reads TGTGCCAGCGGGGTAGGGACTTTTACTGAAGCTTTCTTT. Translation gives CASGVGTFTEAFF. The gene calls are TRBV2 and TRBJ1-1; tentative D call: TRBD1 (5 bases). The ends were cut back, 8 bases at V and 5 bases at J, with 15 bases in the middle. This CDR3 is 13 amino acids long. In germline, CDR1 is SNHLY, CDR2 FYNNEI.

The J gene is TRBJ2-7, the V gene TRBV6-5, with D maybe TRBD2 (6 bases). V gave up 5 bases and J gave up 7 bases, with 15 bases separating them. CDR1 is MNHEY and CDR2 is SVGAGI in the germline V gene. The CDR3 consists of 13 residues. CDR3 sequence (DNA): TGTGCCAGCAGTCAGCGCCCCGGGAGAGAGCAGTACTTC. Encoded protein: CASSQRPGREQYF.